The 12 T cell receptor beta chains below all came from one sample that was sequenced in a study of blood T cells in healthy people across ages. Primers used in a second PCR of about 7 to 11 cycles were a sample-barcoded 5' primer and a J-beta primer mix. TCRdb recomputed calls from the 5' RACE reads with MiXCR, one row per CDR3 protein. The sample consists of over 1.5 million distinct CDR3 sequences, around 50% of them appearing once. Sequencing input: blood. The receptor set was obtained from a woman between 40 and 50 years old in good health.

The J gene is TRBJ2-1, the V gene TRBV7-8; 9 bases are shared with TRBD2. The CDR3 is 17 amino acids. The germline CDR1 and CDR2 sequences are SGHVS and FQNEAQ. The V gene end was trimmed by 3 bases and the J gene end by 2 bases; junction bases not matched to a gene: 8. CDR3 residues: CASSFPERGATYNEQFF. CDR3 bases: TGTGCCAGCAGCTTTCCCGAGCGGGGGGCGACCTACAATGAGCAGTTCTTC.

This chain joins TRBV12-3 or TRBV12-4 and TRBJ1-1; the D gene is possibly TRBD1 (5 bases). The CDR3 has 14 residues. V gave up 2 bases and J gave up 5 bases, with 12 bases separating them. The CDR3: CASSLKIRETEAFF. The DNA for the CDR3 is TGTGCCAGCAGTTTAAAGATCAGGGAGACTGAAGCTTTCTTT.

This clonotype was found many times. J is TRBJ2-1 and V is TRBV6-2 or TRBV6-3; 12 bases are shared with TRBD2. Losses at the gene ends were 5 bases for V and 6 bases for J; bases not matched to a gene: 5. This CDR3 region has 15 residues. CDR1 MNHEY and CDR2 SVGEGT come from the germline V gene. CDR3 in amino acids: CASSHTTSGGNEQFF. DNA for the CDR3: TGTGCCAGCAGTCATACGACTAGCGGGGGCAATGAGCAGTTCTTC.

This chain links TRBV20-1 with TRBJ2-4, with TRBD1 matching over 8 bases. The J call could be wrong; TRBJ2-7 is a better fit for the DNA end. The CDR3 extends over 14 amino acids. Germline V gene lookup returns CDR1 DFQATT and CDR2 SNEGSKA (reference sequence). CDR3 residues: CSARPPTGVTEQYF. CDR3 sequence (DNA): TGCAGTGCTAGACCCCCGACAGGGGTAACCGAGCAGTACTTC.

Comments on this clonotype: With a much larger clone just one base away, this may be a read error. The genes are TRBV29-1 and TRBJ2-1; 8 nucleotides line up with TRBD1. The CDR3 is made up of 14 amino acids. Germline CDR1 is SQVTM and CDR2 is ANQGSEA. The CDR3 sequence is CSVPDRGGYSEQFF. CDR3 DNA: TGCAGCGTTCCCGACAGGGGCGGCTACAGTGAGCAGTTCTTC.

The chain is built from TRBV6-5 and TRBJ2-1; 9 bases are shared with TRBD2. Germline V gene sequence: CDR1 MNHEY, CDR2 SVGAGI. V dropped 2 bases and J dropped 5; count of bases not matched to a gene: 4. The CDR3 is made up of 15 amino acids. The CDR3 region has the DNA TGTGCCAGCAGTTACAGAGCGGGGGGTCACAATGAGCAGTTCTTC. It codes for CASSYRAGGHNEQFF.

The rearrangement links TRBV9 to TRBJ2-5; D is ambiguous. Between the trimmed V and J ends, which lost 0 bases and 9 bases, there was a span of 15 bases. Germline values: CDR1 SGDLS, CDR2 YYNGEE. The CDR3 runs 14 residues. CDR3 amino acids: CASSVALRSGPQYF. The DNA for the CDR3 is TGTGCCAGCAGCGTAGCTCTCCGGAGTGGTCCCCAGTACTTC.

The chain has TRBV10-2 and TRBJ2-3; D remains ambiguous. Trimming pared 2 bases from V and 0 bases from J, leaving 9 bases between. The CDR3 extends over 15 amino acids. The germline CDR1 and CDR2 sequences are WSHSY and SAAADI. The CDR3 bases are TGCGCCAGCAGTGAGGGTCATTATAGCACAGATACGCAGTATTTT. It specifies CASSEGHYSTDTQYF.

This chain uses TRBV7-9 with TRBJ1-2; the D is unclear. Between the trimmed V and J ends, which lost 5 bases and 5 bases, there was a span of 21 bases. Germline V gene data show CDR1 as SEHNR and CDR2 as FQNEAQ (reference sequence). The CDR3 covers 16 residues. CDR3 nucleotide sequence: TGTGCCAGCAGCCTCTACATTGGGAGTGGCGGATATGGCTACACCTTC. Protein: CASSLYIGSGGYGYTF.

This clonotype has more than one count but fewer than ten. The CDR3 DNA reads TGTGCCAGCAGCTTACAGCGGGGGGGCTTACTGCAGTACTTC. Translated, it gives CASSLQRGGLLQYF. The rearrangement joins TRBV7-2 to TRBJ2-7, with TRBD2 identical over 10 bases. The V and J ends lost 2 bases and 9 bases, in that order; junction bases with no gene match: 7. The CDR3 is made up of 14 amino acids. CDR1 SGHTA and CDR2 FQGNSA come from the germline V gene.

The rearrangement links TRBV9 to TRBJ2-1; D perhaps matches TRBD2 (7 bases). In germline, CDR1 is SGDLS, CDR2 YYNGEE. Trimming cost V 1 base and J 2 bases, with 10 bases left between them. This CDR3 is built from 15 residues. This chain's CDR3 is CASSVRGATYNEQFF. In DNA, the CDR3 is TGTGCCAGCAGCGTACGGGGGGCCACCTACAATGAGCAGTTCTTC.

The genes are TRBV10-3 and TRBJ2-3; tentatively, D is TRBD2 (7 bases). V dropped 2 bases and J dropped 2 bases, with 23 bases sitting between them. CDR1 ENHRY and CDR2 SYGVKD come from the germline V gene. This CDR3 contains 19 residues. In DNA form, the CDR3 reads TGTGCCATCAGTGAGAACCCCTTAGGGGGGGGACGGTACACAGATACGCAGTATTTT. As protein: CAISENPLGGGRYTDTQYF.